A selection of T cell receptor beta chains follows, all from one sample in a study of Graves' ophthalmopathy and Graves' hyperthyroidism. MiXCR, run by TCRdb on the multiplex PCR reads, gives a single entry per CDR3 protein. Among 200,000 to 250,000 distinct CDR3 sequences listed, 25% to 30% were seen once. The sample consisted of peripheral blood. The receptor source for this set is a man aged 45-60 years with Graves' ophthalmopathy. Each CDR3 is given with its conserved first and last residue. The D gene is left open where the match is weak. Clone size appears in some rows only: once, few, many, or a class for an expanded clone.

-	TRBV10-2	many	TRBJ2-7	TGCGCCAGCAGGGGGACGGGGACCTACGAGCAGTACTTC	CASRGTGTYEQYF
-	TRBV10-3	many	TRBJ2-5	TGTGCCACCCGGGACGCCAACCAAGAGACCCAGTACTTC	CATRDANQETQYF
-	TRBV4-1	many	TRBJ2-5	TGCGCCAGCAGCCAGGACCCTACGGGGGAGACCCAGTACTTC	CASSQDPTGETQYF
-	TRBV12-3/TRBV12-4	-	TRBJ2-2	TGTGCCAGCAGTTTAGGAGGGCTCACCGGGGAGCTGTTTTTT	CASSLGGLTGELFF
-	TRBV6-5	-	TRBJ2-7	TGTGCCAGCAGTTACGCGCAGGGGTTCGGCTACGAGCAGTACTTC	CASSYAQGFGYEQYF
-	TRBV20-1	many	TRBJ2-7	TGCAGTGCTGTCGAAGCAATTCAGGGATACGAGCAGTACTTC	CSAVEAIQGYEQYF
-	TRBV28	many	TRBJ2-7	TGTGCCAGCAGTTTCAGGGCCGTGTATCGGCAGTACTTC	CASSFRAVYRQYF
-	TRBV9	many	TRBJ2-6	TGTGCCAGCAGCGATTACTCTGGGGCCAACGTCCTGACTTTC	CASSDYSGANVLTF
-	TRBV27	many	TRBJ2-3	TGTGCCAGCAGTTCCCTTAGCGGTTCCACAGATACGCAGTATTTT	CASSSLSGSTDTQYF
-	TRBV24-1	-	TRBJ1-2	TGTGCCACCAGTGGGACAAACTATGGCTACACCTTC	CATSGTNYGYTF
-	TRBV7-9	-	TRBJ1-1	TGTGCCAGCAGCTCAAACCTGGGGCGTAACACTGATGCTTTCTTT	CASSSNLGRNTDAFF
-	TRBV6-1	-	TRBJ2-2	TGTGCCAGCAGTGTTTCGTACACCGGGGAGCTGTTTTTT	CASSVSYTGELFF
-	TRBV6-1	-	TRBJ1-1	TGTGCCAGCAGTGAAAGTGGCCCCTTCATGAACACTGAAGCTTTCTTT	CASSESGPFMNTEAFF
-	TRBV27	many	TRBJ1-5	TGTGCCAGCAGTCCCCGGACACTTGGGGGAAGCAATCAGCCCCAGCATTTT	CASSPRTLGGSNQPQHF
-	TRBV2	many	TRBJ2-5	TGTGCCAGCAGTCAAGCCCAAGAGACCCAGTACTTC	CASSQAQETQYF
-	TRBV6-2/TRBV6-3	many	TRBJ2-7	TGTGCCAGCAGTTACTCGACGCGGGTTACGACCTACGAGCAGTACTTC	CASSYSTRVTTYEQYF
-	TRBV29-1	many	TRBJ1-1	TGCAGCGTTGTGTATAGGAACACTGAAGCTTTCTTT	CSVVYRNTEAFF
-	TRBV6-2/TRBV6-3	-	TRBJ1-3	TGTGCCATCGCCAGGGACGATGGAAACACCATATATTTT	CAIARDDGNTIYF
-	TRBV28	-	TRBJ1-2	TGTGCCAGCAACATAGGGGCAGCTTATGGCTACACCTTC	CASNIGAAYGYTF
TRBD1	TRBV6-5	many	TRBJ1-5	TGTGCCAGCGGGTGGACAGGTAATCAGCCCCAGCATTTT	CASGWTGNQPQHF
-	TRBV12-3/TRBV12-4	-	TRBJ1-3	TGTGCCAGCAGTTTACCGGGGTATGGAAACACCATATATTTT	CASSLPGYGNTIYF
-	TRBV28	many	TRBJ1-5	TGTGCCAGCAGGGGCTCAGGAAATCAGCCCCAGCATTTT	CASRGSGNQPQHF
-	TRBV7-2	-	TRBJ2-4	TGTGCCAGCAGCTTAGCTCCGGCCAAAAACATTCAGTACTTC	CASSLAPAKNIQYF
-	TRBV27	-	TRBJ1-2	TGTGCCAGCAGCCCAAGGGGTACAGGGTACAACTATGGCTACACCTTC	CASSPRGTGYNYGYTF
TRBD2	TRBV3-1	few	TRBJ2-4	TGTGCCAGCAGCCAAACTAGCGGGAGGGCCCGCATAGCCAAAAACATTCAGTACTTC	CASSQTSGRARIAKNIQYF
-	TRBV2	-	TRBJ2-5	TGTGCCAGCAAAGGACAGTTGCCGGAGACCCAGTACTTC	CASKGQLPETQYF
-	TRBV28	-	TRBJ1-5	TGTGCCAGCAGTTTAAAGGAGACTCAGCCCCAGCATTTT	CASSLKETQPQHF
-	TRBV20-1	many	TRBJ2-7	TGCAGTGCTAGAGATCCGTCTAGCACAGACTACGAGCAGTACTTC	CSARDPSSTDYEQYF
-	TRBV12-3/TRBV12-4	many	TRBJ1-6	TGTGCCAGCCGTACCTTCGGCGGTAATTCACCCCTCCACTTT	CASRTFGGNSPLHF
TRBD2	TRBV14	many	TRBJ2-2	TGTGCCAGCAGCCAAAGGACTAGCACCGGGGAGCTGTTTTTT	CASSQRTSTGELFF
TRBD2	TRBV25-1	many	TRBJ2-5	TGTGCCAGCAGTGAGGTAGCGGGGTTTCTAGAGACCCAGTACTTC	CASSEVAGFLETQYF
-	TRBV11-2	many	TRBJ2-7	TGTGCCAGCAGCGTACAGCGTGTGGCCGAGCAGTACTTC	CASSVQRVAEQYF
TRBD1	TRBV7-2	many	TRBJ2-2	TGTGCCAGCAGCCGATGGACAGGGAATAACGGGGAGCTGTTTTTT	CASSRWTGNNGELFF
TRBD1	TRBV6-5	-	TRBJ1-2	TGTGCCAGCAGTTACTCGACAGGGGGCTTCGGTGGCTACACCTTC	CASSYSTGGFGGYTF
TRBD1	TRBV11-2	-	TRBJ1-5	TGTGCCAGCAGCCTCGGGACAGGGCCCTTTAGCAATCAGCCCCAGCATTTT	CASSLGTGPFSNQPQHF
-	TRBV19	-	TRBJ2-7	TGTGCCAGTAGTAGAACGTGGGGGAGCTACGAGCAGTACTTC	CASSRTWGSYEQYF
TRBD2	TRBV27	many	TRBJ2-7	TGTGCCAGCGTCGGGGGGGTACCCTACGAGCAGTACTTC	CASVGGVPYEQYF
TRBD2	TRBV7-2	many	TRBJ2-7	TGTGCCAGCGGCGGGAGGGGTGGGACTAGCGGGACGGGCGAGCAGTACTTC	CASGGRGGTSGTGEQYF
TRBD1	TRBV28	many	TRBJ2-7	TGTGCCAGCAGTTTAACGACAGGGGGTAGAACCTACGAGCAGTACTTC	CASSLTTGGRTYEQYF
TRBD2	TRBV6-1	many	TRBJ2-2	TGTGCCAGCAGAAGACTAGCTGCCGGGGAGCTGTTTTTT	CASRRLAAGELFF
TRBD2	TRBV6-5	-	TRBJ2-5	TGTGCCAGCAGTTATCAGCGTGGGCTAGCGGAAGAGACCCAGTACTTC	CASSYQRGLAEETQYF
TRBD2	TRBV20-1	-	TRBJ2-5	TGCAGTGCTAGAGTTCCAGCGGGAGGGTACCAAGAGACCCAGTACTTC	CSARVPAGGYQETQYF